The clone carrying this T cell receptor (beta chain) has a handful of counts. Its specificity is unknown. Researchers reported that TCR beta cDNA libraries carried unique molecular identifiers. One entry per CDR3 protein results from TCRdb running MiXCR on the PCR reads. The sample shows roughly 670,000 distinct CDR3 sequences, around 64% of them seen only once. These data belong to a study of post-analysis software for immune sequencing data. General study results and limits: For normalized Chao1 diversity, multiple sclerosis patients scored significantly lower than controls did. Elevated frequency relative to controls characterized 4 or 5 TRBV segments in patients, TRBV5-6, TRBV5-1 and TRBV20-1 among them.

The CDR3 runs to 16 residues. The junction had 12 bases not matched to a gene; V was cut back by 5 bases and J by 6 bases. Germline CDR1 is MDHEN and CDR2 is SYDVKM. V is TRBV28 and J is TRBJ1-5, with 8 positions matching TRBD1. The sample comprised blood. The TCR comes from a girl aged 2-9 years with multiple sclerosis. This CDR3 is CASSPETGVRAQPQHF. Written as DNA, the CDR3 is TGTGCCAGCAGTCCGGAGACAGGGGTGAGGGCTCAGCCCCAGCATTTT.